This T cell receptor (beta chain) emerged from a study of monozygotic twins with inflammatory bowel disease. Study observations and caveats: Twin pairs that were concordant did not differ from discordant pairs in repertoire similarity, possibly from limited power. Diversity of TCRbeta measured by inverse Simpson was lower in IBD patients than in healthy co-twins. Differing T cell subtypes remained indistinguishable. Neither one strong signal nor one clonotype associated with IBD was supported.

A word on this clonotype: The antigen remains unidentified.

The CDR3 extends over 16 amino acids. The germline V gene has CDR1 DFQATT and CDR2 SNEGSKA (reference sequence). TCRdb reprocessed the 5' RACE reads and stores each CDR3 protein as one record, lacking DNA. The clone table shows a few hundred thousand distinct CDR3 sequences, with the ten largest holding around 2.6%. The chain carries TRBV20-1 and TRBJ2-1; the D call from TCRdb, TRBD1, cannot be confirmed without DNA. The sequenced sample consisted of blood. The receptor comes from a human donor with ulcerative colitis or Crohn's disease, or a healthy co-twin of an affected twin (not recorded which). The CDR3 loop reads CSARDFQGGSYNEQFF.